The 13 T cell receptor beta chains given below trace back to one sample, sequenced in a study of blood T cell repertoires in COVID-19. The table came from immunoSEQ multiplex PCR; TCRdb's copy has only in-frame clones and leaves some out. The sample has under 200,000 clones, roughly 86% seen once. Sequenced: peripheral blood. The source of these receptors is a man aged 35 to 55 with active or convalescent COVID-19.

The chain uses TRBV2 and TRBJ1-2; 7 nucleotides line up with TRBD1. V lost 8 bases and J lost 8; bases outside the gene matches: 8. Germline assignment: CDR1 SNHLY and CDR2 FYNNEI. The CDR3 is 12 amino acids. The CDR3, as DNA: TGTGCCAGCCGCCGAACAGGGGAGGGCTACACCTTC. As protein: CASRRTGEGYTF.

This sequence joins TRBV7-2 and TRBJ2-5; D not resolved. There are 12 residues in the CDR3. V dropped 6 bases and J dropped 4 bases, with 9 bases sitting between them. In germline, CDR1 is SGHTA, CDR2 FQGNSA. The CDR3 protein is CASSSSRETQYF. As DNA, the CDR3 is TGTGCCAGCAGTTCTAGTAGAGAGACCCAGTACTTC. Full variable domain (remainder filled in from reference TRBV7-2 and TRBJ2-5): GAGVSQSPSNKVTEKGKDVELRCDPISGHTALYWYRQSLGQGLEFLIYFQGNSAPDKSGLPSDRFSAERTGGSVSTLTIQRTQQEDSAVYLCASSSSRETQYFGPGTRLLVL.

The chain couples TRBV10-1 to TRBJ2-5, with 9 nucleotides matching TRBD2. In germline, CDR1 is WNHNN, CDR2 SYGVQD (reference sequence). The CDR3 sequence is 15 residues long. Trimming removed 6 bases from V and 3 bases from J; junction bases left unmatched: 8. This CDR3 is CASRSSGTSKETQYF. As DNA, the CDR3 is TGCGCCAGCAGAAGTTCCGGGACTAGCAAAGAGACCCAGTACTTC.

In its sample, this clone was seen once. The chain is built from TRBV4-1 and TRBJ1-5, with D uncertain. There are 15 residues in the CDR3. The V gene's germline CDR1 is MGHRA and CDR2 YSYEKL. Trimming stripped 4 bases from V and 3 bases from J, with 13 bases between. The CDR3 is CASSPGTGYNQPQHF. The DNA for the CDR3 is TGCGCCAGCAGCCCAGGAACGGGATACAATCAGCCCCAGCATTTT.

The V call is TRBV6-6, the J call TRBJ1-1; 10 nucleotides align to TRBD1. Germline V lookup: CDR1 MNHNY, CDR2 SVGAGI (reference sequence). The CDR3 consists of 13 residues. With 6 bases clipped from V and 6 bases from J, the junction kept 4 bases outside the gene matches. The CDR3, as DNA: TGTGCCAGCAGACCCGGACAGGGGGCTGAAGCTTTCTTT. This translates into CASRPGQGAEAFF.

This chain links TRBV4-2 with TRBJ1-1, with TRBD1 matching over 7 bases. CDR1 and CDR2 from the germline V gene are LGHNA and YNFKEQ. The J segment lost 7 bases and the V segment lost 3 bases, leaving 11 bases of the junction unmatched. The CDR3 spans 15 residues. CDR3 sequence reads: CASSQDRTGIFEAFF. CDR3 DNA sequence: TGTGCCAGCAGCCAGGATAGGACAGGAATTTTTGAAGCTTTCTTT.

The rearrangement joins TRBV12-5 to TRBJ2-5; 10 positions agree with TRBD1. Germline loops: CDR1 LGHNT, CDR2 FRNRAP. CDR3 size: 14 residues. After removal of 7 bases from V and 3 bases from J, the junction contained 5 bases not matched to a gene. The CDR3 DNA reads TGTGCTAGTGCCGGACAGGGGGAAGAAGAGACCCAGTACTTC. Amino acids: CASAGQGEEETQYF. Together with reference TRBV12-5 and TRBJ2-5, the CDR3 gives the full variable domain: DARVTQTPRHKVTEMGQEVTMRCQPILGHNTVFWYRQTMMQGLELLAYFRNRAPLDDSGMPKDRFSAEMPDATLATLKIQPSEPRDSAVYFCASAGQGEEETQYFGPGTRLLVL.

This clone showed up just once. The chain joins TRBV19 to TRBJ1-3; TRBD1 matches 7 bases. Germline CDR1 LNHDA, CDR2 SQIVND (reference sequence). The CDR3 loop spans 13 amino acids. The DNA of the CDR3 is TGTGGCACAGGGGCTATCTCTGGAAACACCATATATTTT. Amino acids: CGTGAISGNTIYF.

DNA of the CDR3: TGCGCCAGCAGAGCGGGGAGCACAGATACGCAGTATTTT. It codes for CASRAGSTDTQYF. The V gene is TRBV5-1, the J gene TRBJ2-3; 7 nucleotides align to TRBD2. The ends lost 5 bases at V and 0 bases at J; junction bases unmatched: 0. The CDR3 runs to 13 residues. Germline V gives CDR1 SGHRS, CDR2 YFSETQ. Combining the CDR3 with reference TRBV5-1 and TRBJ2-3 gives the whole variable domain KAGVTQTPRYLIKTRGQQVTLSCSPISGHRSVSWYQQTPGQGLQFLFEYFSETQRNKGNFPGRFSGRQFSNSRSEMNVSTLELGDSALYLCASRAGSTDTQYFGPGTRLTVL.

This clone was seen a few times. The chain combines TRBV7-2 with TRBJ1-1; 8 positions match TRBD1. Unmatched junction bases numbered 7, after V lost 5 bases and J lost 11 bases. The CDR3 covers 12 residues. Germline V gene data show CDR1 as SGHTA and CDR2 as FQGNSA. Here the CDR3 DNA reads TGTGCCAGCAGCCTACGGACAGGGCAGGCTTTCTTT. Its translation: CASSLRTGQAFF. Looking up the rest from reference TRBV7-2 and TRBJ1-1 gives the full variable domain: GAGVSQSPSNKVTEKGKDVELRCDPISGHTALYWYRQSLGQGLEFLIYFQGNSAPDKSGLPSDRFSAERTGGSVSTLTIQRTQQEDSAVYLCASSLRTGQAFFGQGTRLTVV.

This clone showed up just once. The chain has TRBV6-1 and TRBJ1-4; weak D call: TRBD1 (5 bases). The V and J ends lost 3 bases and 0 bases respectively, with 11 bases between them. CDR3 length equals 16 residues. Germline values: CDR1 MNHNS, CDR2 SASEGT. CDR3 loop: CASSDLTGATNEKLFF. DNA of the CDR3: TGTGCCAGCAGTGATCTTACAGGTGCAACTAATGAAAAACTGTTTTTT.

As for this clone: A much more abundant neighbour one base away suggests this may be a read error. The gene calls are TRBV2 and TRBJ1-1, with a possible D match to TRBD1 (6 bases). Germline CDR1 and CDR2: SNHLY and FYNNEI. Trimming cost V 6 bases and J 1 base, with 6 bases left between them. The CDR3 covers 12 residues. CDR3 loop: CASRDRNTEAFF. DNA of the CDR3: TGTGCCAGCAGGGACAGGAACACTGAAGCTTTCTTT. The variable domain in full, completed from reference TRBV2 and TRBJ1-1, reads EPEVTQTPSHQVTQMGQEVILRCVPISNHLYFYWYRQILGQKVEFLVSFYNNEISEKSEIFDDQFSVERPDGSNFTLKIRSTKLEDSAMYFCASRDRNTEAFFGQGTRLTVV.

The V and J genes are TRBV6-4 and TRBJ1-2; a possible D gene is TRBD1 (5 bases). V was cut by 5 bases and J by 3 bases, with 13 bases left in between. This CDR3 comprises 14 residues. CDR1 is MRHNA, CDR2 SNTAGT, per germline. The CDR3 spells CASSPGGGDYGYTF. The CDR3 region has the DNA TGTGCCAGCAGTCCCGGCGGGGGGGACTATGGCTACACCTTC.